This T cell receptor (beta chain) derives from a study of T cells in Graves' hyperthyroidism and ophthalmopathy. It was RNA transcripts that yielded the amplified TCR beta CDR3 regions. The HTBI primer set was used in a first-round RT-PCR of the TCR CDR3. TCRdb analysed the multiplex PCR reads with MiXCR anew, one entry per CDR3 protein. Here the sample spans hundreds of thousands of distinct CDR3 sequences, around 15% being singletons. No ophthalmopathy progression within 18 months constituted stable Graves' hyperthyroidism. Diagnosis relied on clinical symptoms, serum thyroxine and TRAb, thyroid ultrasound and orbital computed tomography. Study-level points and caveats: Blood also carried most thyroid clonotypes expanded above 0.001.

This clonotype showed up just a few times. As yet, its antigen is unknown. Germline CDR1 is MNHNS and CDR2 is SASEGT. This CDR3 has 18 residues. The junction had 16 bases not matched to a gene; V was cut back by 5 bases and J by 1 base. The receptor comes from a woman aged 25 to 39 with Graves' hyperthyroidism. The material sequenced was blood. The chain couples TRBV6-1 to TRBJ1-2, with 7 bases lining up with TRBD1. CDR3 bases: TGTGCCAGCAGTTCGCGACCGGGACAGTTAGACTTTAACTATGGCTACACCTTC. Translation gives CASSSRPGQLDFNYGYTF.